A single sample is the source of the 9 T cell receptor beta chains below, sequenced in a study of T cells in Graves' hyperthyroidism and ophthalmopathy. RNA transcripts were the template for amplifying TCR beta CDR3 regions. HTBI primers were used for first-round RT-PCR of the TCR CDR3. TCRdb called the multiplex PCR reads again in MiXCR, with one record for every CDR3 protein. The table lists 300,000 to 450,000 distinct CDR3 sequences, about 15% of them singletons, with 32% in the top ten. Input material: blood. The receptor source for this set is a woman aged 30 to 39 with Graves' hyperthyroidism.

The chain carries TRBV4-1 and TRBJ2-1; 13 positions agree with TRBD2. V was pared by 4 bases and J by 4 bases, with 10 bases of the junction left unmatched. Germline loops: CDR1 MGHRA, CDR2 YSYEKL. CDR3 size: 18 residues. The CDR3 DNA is TGCGCCAGCAGCCGGAAGCTAGGACTAGCGGGAGCTTACAATGAGCAGTTCTTC. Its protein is CASSRKLGLAGAYNEQFF.

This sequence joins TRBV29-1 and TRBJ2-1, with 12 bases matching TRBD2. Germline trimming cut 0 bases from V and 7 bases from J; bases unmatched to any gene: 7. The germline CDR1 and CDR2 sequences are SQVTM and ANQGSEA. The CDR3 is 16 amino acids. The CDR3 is CSVEDPASGRVNEQFF. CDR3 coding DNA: TGCAGCGTTGAAGATCCAGCTAGCGGGAGGGTAAATGAGCAGTTCTTC.

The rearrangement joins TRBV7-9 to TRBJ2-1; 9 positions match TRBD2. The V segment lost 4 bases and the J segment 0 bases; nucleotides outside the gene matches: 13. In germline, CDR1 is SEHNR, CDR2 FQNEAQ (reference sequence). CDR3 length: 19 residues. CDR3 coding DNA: TGTGCCAGCAGCTCTATACTAGCGGGCAGGGGGAGCTCCTACAATGAGCAGTTCTTC. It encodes CASSSILAGRGSSYNEQFF.

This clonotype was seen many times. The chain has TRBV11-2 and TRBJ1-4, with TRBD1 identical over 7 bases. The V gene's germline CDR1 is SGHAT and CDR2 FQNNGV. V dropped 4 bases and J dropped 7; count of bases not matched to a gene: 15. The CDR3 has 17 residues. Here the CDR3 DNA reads TGTGCCAGCAGCTCCCGACAGGGCCCGGGGTGGGGTGAAAAACTGTTTTTT. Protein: CASSSRQGPGWGEKLFF.

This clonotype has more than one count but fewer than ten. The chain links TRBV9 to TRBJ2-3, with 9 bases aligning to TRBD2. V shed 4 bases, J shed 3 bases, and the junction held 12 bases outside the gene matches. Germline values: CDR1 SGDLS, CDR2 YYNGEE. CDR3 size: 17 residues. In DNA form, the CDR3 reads TGTGCCAGCAGCCCGAGCTTTCGCGGGAGGGCAACAGATACGCAGTATTTT. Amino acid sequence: CASSPSFRGRATDTQYF.

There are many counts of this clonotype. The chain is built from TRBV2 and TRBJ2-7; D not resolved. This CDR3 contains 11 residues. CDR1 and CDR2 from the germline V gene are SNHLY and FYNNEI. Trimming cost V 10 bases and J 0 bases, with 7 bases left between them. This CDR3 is CATGPSYEQYF. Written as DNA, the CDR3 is TGTGCCACCGGGCCCTCCTACGAGCAGTACTTC.

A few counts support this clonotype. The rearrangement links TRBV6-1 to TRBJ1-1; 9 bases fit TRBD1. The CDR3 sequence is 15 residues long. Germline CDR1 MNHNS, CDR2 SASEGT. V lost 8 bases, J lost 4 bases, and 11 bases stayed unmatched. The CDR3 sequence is CASGRTGVEGTEAFF. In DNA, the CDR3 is TGTGCCAGCGGAAGGACAGGGGTCGAGGGCACTGAAGCTTTCTTT.

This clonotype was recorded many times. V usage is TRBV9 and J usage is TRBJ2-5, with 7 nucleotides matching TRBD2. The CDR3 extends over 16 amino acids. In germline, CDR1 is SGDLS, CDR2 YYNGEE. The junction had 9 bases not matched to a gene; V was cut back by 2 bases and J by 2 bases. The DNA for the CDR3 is TGTGCCAGCAGCGTTTCGTCACTAGCGCCTCAAGAGACCCAGTACTTC. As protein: CASSVSSLAPQETQYF.

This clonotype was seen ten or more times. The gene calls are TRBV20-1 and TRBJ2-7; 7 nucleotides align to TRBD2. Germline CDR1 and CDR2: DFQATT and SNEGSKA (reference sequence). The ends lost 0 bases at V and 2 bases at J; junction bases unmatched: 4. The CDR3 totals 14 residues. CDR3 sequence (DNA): TGCAGTGCTAGAGATGGGAGGGCAGCCTACGAGCAGTACTTC. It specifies CSARDGRAAYEQYF.